This T cell receptor beta chain derives from a study of Graves' ophthalmopathy and Graves' hyperthyroidism. Of note for this clonotype: Its target is unknown.

Beta-chain TCR CDR3 regions were amplified from RNA transcripts. The authors performed first-round RT-PCR with HTBI primers and then a second-round multiplex PCR. TCRdb fed the multiplex PCR reads into MiXCR, producing one record per CDR3 protein. The sample consists of approximately 210,000 distinct CDR3 sequences, roughly 27% of them appearing once. Exclusion criteria comprised other autoimmune diseases, uncontrolled infections, pregnancy or lactation in patients. It was from 8.5 to 10 ml of fresh peripheral blood that the PBMCs came. Findings and limits, study-wide: A 13-signature model separated ophthalmopathy from stable hyperthyroidism, approximately 87% sensitivity, roughly 81% specificity.

This sequence originates from a man aged 45-65 years with Graves' ophthalmopathy. The specimen sequenced was peripheral blood.

The CDR3 here is CASRDLNRVQPQHF. The DNA of the CDR3 is TGTGCCAGCAGGGACCTAAACAGGGTTCAGCCCCAGCATTTT. The J gene is TRBJ1-5, the V gene TRBV28, with D tentatively TRBD1 (6 bases). The CDR3 totals 14 residues. V was cut by 6 bases and J by 6 bases, with 15 bases left in between. Per germline, CDR1 MDHEN and CDR2 SYDVKM. Complete variable domain (other parts from reference TRBV28 and TRBJ1-5): DVKVTQSSRYLVKRTGEKVFLECVQDMDHENMFWYRQDPGLGLRLIYFSYDVKMKEKGDIPEGYSVSREKKERFSLILESASTNQTSMYLCASRDLNRVQPQHFGDGTRLSIL.